The entry below describes one T cell receptor beta chain. This sample is part of a study of T cell changes during pregnancy in multiple sclerosis. Profiled with immunoSEQ multiplex PCR; TCRdb holds only in-frame clones, not every one. In the table there are 65,000 to 85,000 clones, roughly 93% of which are singletons. Trimming removed 4 bases from V and 7 bases from J, with 19 bases in between. Germline values: CDR1 LGHNA, CDR2 YNFKEQ. The CDR3 spans 15 residues. Sequencing was performed on peripheral blood, taken in the third trimester of pregnancy. This clonotype was obtained from a female donor with multiple sclerosis, enrolled in a pregnancy study. V and J are TRBV4-2 and TRBJ1-1, with D perhaps TRBD1 (5 bases). The CDR3 nucleotides read TGTGCCAGCAGCCCTTCTAGGCTCCTGGGGGGTGAAGCTTTCTTT. The encoded protein is CASSPSRLLGGEAFF.